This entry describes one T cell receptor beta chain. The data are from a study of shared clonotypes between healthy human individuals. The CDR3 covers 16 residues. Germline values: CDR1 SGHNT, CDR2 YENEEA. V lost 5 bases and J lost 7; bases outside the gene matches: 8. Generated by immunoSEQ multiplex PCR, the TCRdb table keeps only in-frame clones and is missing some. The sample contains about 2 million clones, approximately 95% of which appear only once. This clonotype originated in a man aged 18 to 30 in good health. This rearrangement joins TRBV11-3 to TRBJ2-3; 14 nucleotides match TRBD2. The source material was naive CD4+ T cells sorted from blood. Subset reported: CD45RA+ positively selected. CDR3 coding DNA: TGTGCCAGCAGCCAGACCGGGACTAGCGGGAGTAATACGCAGTATTTT. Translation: CASSQTGTSGSNTQYF.